The entry that follows covers one TCR beta chain sequence. This specimen belongs to a study of T cell responses to AZD1222 COVID-19 vaccine. Trimming took off 3 bases at V and 0 bases at J, with 8 bases between the two ends. CDR1 is SQVTM, CDR2 ANQGSEA, per germline. This CDR3 spans 13 amino acids. The table came from immunoSEQ multiplex PCR; TCRdb's copy has only in-frame clones and leaves some out. The repertoire holds 75,000 to 95,000 clones, with roughly nine tenths as singletons. Sequencing was performed on peripheral blood, taken on day 0 of AZD1222 vaccination. The TCR was taken from an adult in good health. The chain carries TRBV29-1 and TRBJ1-1; D unclear. Here the CDR3 reads CSVDGPMNTEAFF. CDR3 bases: TGCAGCGTTGACGGCCCCATGAACACTGAAGCTTTCTTT.